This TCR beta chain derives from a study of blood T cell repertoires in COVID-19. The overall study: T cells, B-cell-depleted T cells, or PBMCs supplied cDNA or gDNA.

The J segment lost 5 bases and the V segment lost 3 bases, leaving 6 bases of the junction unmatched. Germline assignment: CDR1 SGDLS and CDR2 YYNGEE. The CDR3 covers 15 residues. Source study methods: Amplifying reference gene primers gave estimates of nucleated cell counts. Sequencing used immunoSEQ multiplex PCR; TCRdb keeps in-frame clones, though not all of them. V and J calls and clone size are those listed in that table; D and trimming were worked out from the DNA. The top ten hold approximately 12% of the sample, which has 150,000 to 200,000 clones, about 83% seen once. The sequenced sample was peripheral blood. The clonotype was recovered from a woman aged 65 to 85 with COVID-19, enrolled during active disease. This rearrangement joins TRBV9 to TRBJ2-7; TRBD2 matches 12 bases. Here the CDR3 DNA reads TGTGCCAGCAGCGGGACTAGCGGGACGTTTGACGAGCAGTACTTC. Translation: CASSGTSGTFDEQYF.